The 12 T cell receptor beta chains below come from one sample, sequenced in a study of blood T cell repertoires in COVID-19. Generated by immunoSEQ multiplex PCR, the TCRdb table keeps only in-frame clones and is missing some. The sample has under 200,000 clones; about four fifths are singletons. Material for sequencing was peripheral blood. These receptors all stem from a woman aged 40 to 50 with COVID-19, enrolled during active disease.

The chain employs TRBV5-1 and TRBJ2-3; 7 bases are shared with TRBD2. CDR1 is SGHRS, CDR2 YFSETQ, per germline. The CDR3 is 16 residues long. V was pared by 4 bases and J by 0 bases, with 8 bases of the junction left unmatched. The CDR3 loop reads CASSGGLGISTDTQYF. CDR3 coding DNA: TGCGCCAGCAGCGGAGGACTAGGGATCAGCACAGATACGCAGTATTTT.

The chain uses TRBV6-5 and TRBJ1-2; D is possibly TRBD1 (6 bases). V was cut by 5 bases and J by 4 bases, with 17 bases left in between. The CDR3 totals 15 residues. CDR1 is MNHEY, CDR2 SVGAGI, per germline. The DNA of the CDR3 is TGTGCCAGCAGTACCGGGACACAGGTCTTCTATGGCTACACCTTC. Translated: CASSTGTQVFYGYTF.

V gene TRBV3-1 (or the pseudogene TRBV3-2) combines with J gene TRBJ1-4; tentatively, D is TRBD1 (5 bases). Germline CDR1 and CDR2: LGHDT and YNNKEL (reference sequence). This CDR3 has 12 residues. V dropped 7 bases and J dropped 5 bases, with 8 bases sitting between them. For the CDR3, the DNA is TGTGCCAGCACCCGGGGGAATGAAAAACTGTTTTTT. It specifies CASTRGNEKLFF.

This chain links TRBV7-3 with TRBJ2-3, with 12 positions matching TRBD2. Germline V lookup: CDR1 SGHTA, CDR2 FQGTGA. The length of the CDR3 is 16 residues. Trimming removed 5 bases from V and 1 base from J; junction bases left unmatched: 4. CDR3 sequence (DNA): TGTGCCAGCAGCCCGCTAGCGGGGGGGGGCACAGATACGCAGTATTTT. It translates to CASSPLAGGGTDTQYF.

The CDR3 DNA follows: TGTGCCAGCAGCGTCCTCGTGGCCACTGAAGCTTTCTTT. Residues: CASSVLVATEAFF. The chain links TRBV9 to TRBJ1-1; D remains unclear. V was trimmed by 2 bases and J by 4 bases, leaving 9 bases between them. The V gene's germline CDR1 is SGDLS and CDR2 YYNGEE. The length of the CDR3 is 13 residues. Combining the CDR3 with reference TRBV9 and TRBJ1-1 gives the whole variable domain DSGVTQTPKHLITATGQRVTLRCSPRSGDLSVYWYQQSLDQGLQFLIQYYNGEERAKGNILERFSAQQFPDLHSELNLSSLELGDSALYFCASSVLVATEAFFGQGTRLTVV.

This chain joins TRBV21-1 and TRBJ2-7; TRBD1 is taken as the D call from the table, unchecked against the DNA. TRBV21-1 represents a pseudogene. The CDR3 has 18 amino acids. DNA of the CDR3: TGTGCCAGCAGCACCCATAAGGGCCGACCCGGGACAGCCTACGAGCAGTACTTC. Its translation: CASSTHKGRPGTAYEQYF.

The CDR3 loop is CSVGQGSTQPQHF. The CDR3 DNA reads as TGCAGCGTGGGACAGGGAAGTACTCAGCCCCAGCATTTT. This rearrangement joins TRBV29-1 to TRBJ1-5, with 9 positions matching TRBD1. CDR3 length: 13 residues. The germline V gene encodes CDR1 SQVTM and CDR2 ANQGSEA. The V and J ends lost 6 bases and 6 bases, in that order; junction bases with no gene match: 6.

The chain carries TRBV6-4 and TRBJ1-1; TRBD1 is a possible D gene (6 bases). Deletions cut 9 bases from V and 0 bases from J, with 14 bases between. Germline assignment: CDR1 MRHNA and CDR2 SNTAGT. The CDR3 runs 14 residues. CDR3 amino acids: CARDREPLNTEAFF. CDR3 in DNA: TGTGCCAGGGACAGAGAGCCATTGAACACTGAAGCTTTCTTT.

This sequence joins TRBV6-5 and TRBJ1-1; no clear D. The length of the CDR3 is 14 residues. CDR1 and CDR2 (germline): MNHEY, SVGAGI. V was clipped by 6 bases and J by 1 base, with 12 bases between them. CDR3 nucleotide sequence: TGTGCCAGCAGGTACAGCTCTCCGAACACTGAAGCTTTCTTT. Translating gives CASRYSSPNTEAFF.

This clone was recorded once. The genes are TRBV29-1 and TRBJ1-5; possibly TRBD1 for D (6 bases). Germline CDR1 is SQVTM and CDR2 is ANQGSEA. Trimming removed 4 bases from V and 6 bases from J, with 16 bases in between. The CDR3 consists of 14 residues. CDR3 residues: CSVATQGSRQPQHF. The CDR3 DNA reads TGCAGCGTTGCAACACAGGGCTCTCGTCAGCCCCAGCATTTT.

The chain has TRBV6-5 and TRBJ2-7, with D possibly TRBD2 on 5 matching bases. CDR1 and CDR2 from the germline V gene are MNHEY and SVGAGI. The CDR3 is 14 amino acids. V was cut by 4 bases and J by 2 bases, with 12 bases left in between. Here the CDR3 reads CASSSKAGPYEQYF. In DNA form, the CDR3 reads TGTGCCAGCAGTTCTAAGGCGGGTCCCTACGAGCAGTACTTC.

This sequence joins TRBV9 and TRBJ1-1; 10 bases line up with TRBD1. Germline trimming cut 2 bases from V and 0 bases from J; bases unmatched to any gene: 1. Germline loops: CDR1 SGDLS, CDR2 YYNGEE. This CDR3 has 15 residues. In DNA form, the CDR3 reads TGTGCCAGCAGCGTGACAGGGGGCATGAACACTGAAGCTTTCTTT. It codes for CASSVTGGMNTEAFF.